This note documents a single TCR beta chain sequence. The antigen is not known. This entry comes from a study of T-cell reconstitution after alpha-beta-depleted transplantation in children. CDR1 and CDR2 (germline): LGHDT, YNNKEL (reference sequence). The CDR3 has 14 residues. Trimming took off 1 base at V and 5 bases at J, with 9 bases between the two ends. Library preparation (for TCRbeta) was performed with unique molecular identifiers. TCRdb independently ran MiXCR on the PCR reads; one entry per CDR3 protein. Of around 700,000 distinct CDR3 sequences in the sample, under 15% were seen once. Study-level results: Roughly two months post-transplant, alpha-beta T cells reportedly originated from several hundred graft clones that had expanded. Fresh T-cell production supplied most of the T-cell counts and diversity seen one year after transplant. The origin of high day-60 TCRbeta diversity in some patients lay in surviving recipient T cells and thymic progenitors.

The chain employs TRBV3-1 and TRBJ2-1, with a possible D match to TRBD1 (6 bases). The sample here was PBMCs, taken before TCRalphabeta/CD19-depleted stem cell transplant. The receptor's source is a girl aged 2 to 10 with congenital amegakaryocytic thrombocytopenia, due to receive a stem cell transplant. CDR3 sequence reads: CASSQVNRDNEQFF. In nucleotides, the CDR3 is TGTGCCAGCAGCCAAGTTAACAGGGACAATGAGCAGTTCTTC.